Below, 13 T cell receptor beta chains from the same sample are listed, as sequenced in a study of blood T cells in healthy people across ages. With a J-beta primer mix and a sample-barcoded 5' primer, a second PCR ran about 7 to 12 cycles. TCRdb re-analysed the 5' RACE reads in MiXCR, keeping a single row per CDR3 protein. The data contain around 620,000 distinct CDR3 sequences, 27% of them singletons. Sequenced input: blood. The receptors here all came from a woman between 65 and 79 years old in good health.

V usage is TRBV7-2 and J usage is TRBJ2-1; 8 positions match TRBD2. The CDR3 runs 14 residues. CDR1 is SGHTA, CDR2 FQGNSA, per germline. The V and J ends lost 6 bases and 8 bases, in that order; junction bases with no gene match: 9. CDR3 amino acids: CASRLGLDFYEQFF. The CDR3 DNA reads TGTGCCAGCAGACTGGGACTAGATTTCTATGAGCAGTTCTTC. The complete variable domain, with remaining parts taken from reference TRBV7-2 and TRBJ2-1, reads GAGVSQSPSNKVTEKGKDVELRCDPISGHTALYWYRQSLGQGLEFLIYFQGNSAPDKSGLPSDRFSAERTGGSVSTLTIQRTQQEDSAVYLCASRLGLDFYEQFFGPGTRLTVL.

This chain links TRBV3-1 with TRBJ1-4, with no clear D. V dropped 3 bases and J dropped 13 bases, with 12 bases sitting between them. In germline, CDR1 is LGHDT, CDR2 YNNKEL (reference sequence). This CDR3 region has 12 residues. The CDR3 DNA sequence: TGTGCCAGCAGCCAGGATGACAAAAGACTGTTTTTT. Protein product: CASSQDDKRLFF.

V gene TRBV24-1 combines with J gene TRBJ1-2; D call uncertain. V dropped 4 bases and J dropped 6 bases, with 14 bases sitting between them. This CDR3 has 14 amino acids. In germline, CDR1 is KGHDR, CDR2 SFDVKD. CDR3 loop: CATSDSGKIHGYTF. CDR3 sequence (DNA): TGTGCCACCAGTGACTCGGGGAAGATCCATGGCTACACCTTC.

This chain uses TRBV24-1 with TRBJ2-5, with D maybe TRBD1 (6 bases). CDR1 is KGHDR and CDR2 is SFDVKD in the germline V gene. The ends were cut back, 3 bases at V and 5 bases at J, with 9 bases in the middle. The CDR3 covers 13 residues. The CDR3 here is CATSDGGRETQYF. CDR3 DNA sequence: TGTGCCACCAGTGATGGGGGCCGGGAGACCCAGTACTTC.

This rearrangement joins TRBV20-1 to TRBJ1-1; TRBD1 might be the D (6 bases). The germline CDR1 and CDR2 sequences are DFQATT and SNEGSKA (reference sequence). The CDR3 extends over 12 amino acids. The CDR3 loop reads CRGGAGNTEAFF. In DNA form, the CDR3 reads TGCAGGGGGGGGGCTGGGAACACTGAAGCTTTCTTT.

This chain uses TRBV7-3 with TRBJ2-2; 9 bases line up with TRBD2. Germline CDR1 reads SGHTA; CDR2 reads FQGTGA. Trimming cost V 2 bases and J 4 bases; bases outside gene matches: 14. The CDR3 consists of 19 residues. The CDR3 is CASSLLPSGSGGPTGELFF. As DNA, the CDR3 is TGTGCCAGCAGCTTATTGCCCTCCGGTAGCGGGGGCCCCACCGGGGAGCTGTTTTTT.

This clonotype appeared a few times. V gene TRBV20-1 combines with J gene TRBJ1-1; a possible D gene is TRBD1 (5 bases). CDR1 DFQATT and CDR2 SNEGSKA come from the germline V gene (reference sequence). The CDR3 sequence is 17 residues long. V was pared by 0 bases and J by 1 base, with 18 bases between. Here the CDR3 DNA reads TGCAGTGCTAGAGAGGGGCTGCGGCGGGGGGAGAACACTGAAGCTTTCTTT. Protein sequence: CSAREGLRRGENTEAFF.

This chain joins TRBV20-1 and TRBJ2-5; TRBD2 aligns across 9 bases. The tail of the sequence fits TRBJ2-1 better, so the J call may be wrong. CDR1 and CDR2 (germline): DFQATT, SNEGSKA (reference sequence). The CDR3 length is 15 residues. The CDR3 loop reads CSARAQLAGTDEQFF. The DNA of the CDR3 is TGCAGTGCTAGAGCTCAACTAGCGGGCACTGATGAGCAGTTCTTC.

This clonotype has only a few counts. The chain is built from TRBV15 and TRBJ2-5; D is possibly TRBD1 or TRBD2 (7 bases each). The tail of the sequence fits TRBJ2-1 better, so the J call may be wrong. Germline V gene data show CDR1 as LNHNV and CDR2 as YYDKDF (reference sequence). The CDR3 consists of 14 residues. The CDR3 region is CATSAGGALGEQFF. DNA of the CDR3: TGTGCCACCAGCGCAGGGGGGGCATTGGGTGAGCAGTTCTTC.

The genes are TRBV5-5 and TRBJ2-1; 7 positions agree with TRBD2. The V gene's germline CDR1 is SGHKS and CDR2 YYEKEE (reference sequence). The J segment lost 6 bases and the V segment lost 5 bases, leaving 11 bases of the junction unmatched. The CDR3 spans 15 residues. The CDR3 region is CASSSPGLRGNEQFF. Here the CDR3 DNA reads TGTGCCAGCAGTTCGCCGGGACTAAGGGGCAATGAGCAGTTCTTC. The entire variable domain, with the rest obtained from reference TRBV5-5 and TRBJ2-1, is as follows: DAGVTQSPTHLIKTRGQQVTLRCSPISGHKSVSWYQQVLGQGPQFIFQYYEKEERGRGNFPDRFSARQFPNYSSELNVNALLLGDSALYLCASSSPGLRGNEQFFGPGTRLTVL.

This clonotype was picked up one time. This sequence joins TRBV2 and TRBJ1-1; the D is unclear. The CDR3 has 14 residues. Trimming stripped 4 bases from V and 3 bases from J, with 12 bases between. The germline V gene encodes CDR1 SNHLY and CDR2 FYNNEI. The CDR3 sequence is CASSALAGDTEAFF. The CDR3 bases are TGTGCCAGCAGTGCTTTGGCCGGGGACACTGAAGCTTTCTTT.

This clonotype has a handful of counts. The rearrangement uses TRBV7-2 and TRBJ2-4; D ambiguous. The CDR3 is 16 amino acids. Germline-derived CDR1 and CDR2 are SGHTA and FQGNSA. The V and J ends lost 2 bases and 3 bases respectively, with 14 bases between them. The CDR3, as DNA: TGTGCCAGCAGCTTACGTTGGGCCCCCGGCAAAAACATTCAGTACTTC. Translation: CASSLRWAPGKNIQYF.

V is TRBV5-1 and J is TRBJ2-3; 10 bases agree with TRBD2. The germline V gene has CDR1 SGHRS and CDR2 YFSETQ. The trim removed 2 bases at V and 4 bases at J, leaving 22 bases unmatched. This CDR3 spans 21 amino acids. CDR3 sequence reads: CASSLQNPRTTTSGLPDTQYF. The CDR3 region has the DNA TGCGCCAGCAGCTTACAGAACCCGAGAACAACGACTAGCGGGCTTCCAGATACGCAGTATTTT.